The source of this T cell receptor (beta chain) is a study of early T cells in non-severe SARS-CoV-2 infection. Study-level information: Sequenced material consisted of bulk RNA (from unsorted whole blood), and chains were unpaired. General observations from the study: The matching step, a VDJdb search, favored anti-spike CD8 responses and missed private and CD4 specificities.

Attachment of unique molecular identifiers was made to individual cDNA molecules. TCRdb fed the 5' RACE reads into MiXCR, producing one record per CDR3 protein. The data hold about 77,000 distinct CDR3 sequences, with about 5% observed a single time. There are 13 residues in the CDR3. V gave up 7 bases and J gave up 1 base, with 11 bases separating them. The germline CDR1 and CDR2 sequences are SEHNR and FQNEAQ (reference sequence). Concerning this clonotype: The antigen remains unidentified.

The chain joins TRBV7-9 to TRBJ2-7; the D is unclear. The sequenced sample was whole blood, obtained at baseline. The TCR comes from an adult who was a healthcare worker with PCR-confirmed SARS-CoV-2 infection or an uninfected control (not recorded which). Here the CDR3 DNA reads TGTGCCAGCAACGAAGCCAGTTCCTACGAGCAGTACTTC. It is translated as CASNEASSYEQYF.